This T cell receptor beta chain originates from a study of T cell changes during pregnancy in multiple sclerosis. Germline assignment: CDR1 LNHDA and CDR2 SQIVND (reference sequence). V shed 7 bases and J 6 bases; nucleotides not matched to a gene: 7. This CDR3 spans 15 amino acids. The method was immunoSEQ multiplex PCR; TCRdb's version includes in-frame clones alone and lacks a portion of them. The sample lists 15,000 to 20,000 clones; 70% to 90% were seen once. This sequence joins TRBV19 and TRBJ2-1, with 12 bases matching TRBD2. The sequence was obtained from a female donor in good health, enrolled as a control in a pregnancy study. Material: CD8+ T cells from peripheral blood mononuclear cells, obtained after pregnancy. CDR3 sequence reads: CASTMGTSGLNEQFF. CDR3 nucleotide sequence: TGTGCCAGTACCATGGGGACTAGCGGGCTCAATGAGCAGTTCTTC.